One sample yielded the 22 T cell receptor beta chains listed below, sequenced in a study of cytomegalovirus exposure and HLA in healthy donors. Clones were read by immunoSEQ multiplex PCR, and TCRdb kept only the in-frame ones, dropping some. This sample has about 110,000 clones, with approximately 96% found just once. Sequencing was done on a sample of PBMCs. The receptors were sampled from a woman aged 18-29 years in good health and CMV-seronegative.

This chain connects TRBV10-3 to TRBJ1-1, with a possible D match to TRBD1 (5 bases). CDR1 is ENHRY and CDR2 is SYGVKD in the germline V gene. V was clipped by 8 bases and J by 4 bases, with 11 bases between them. This CDR3 contains 12 residues. The CDR3 loop reads CAIGGGGTEAFF. The CDR3, as DNA: TGTGCCATCGGGGGAGGAGGCACTGAAGCTTTCTTT.

The CDR3 nucleotides read TGTGCCAGCAGTTTCTCTTTGGGGGACTCAGTGTACGAGCAGTACTTC. Its translation: CASSFSLGDSVYEQYF. V usage is TRBV27 and J usage is TRBJ2-7; TRBD2 is a possible D gene (6 bases). CDR1 MNHEY and CDR2 SMNVEV come from the germline V gene (reference sequence). The germline V and J ends were trimmed by 3 bases and 4 bases, with 19 bases remaining between them. There are 16 residues in the CDR3.

V usage is TRBV5-1 and J usage is TRBJ1-6; 8 nucleotides line up with TRBD1. Germline V gives CDR1 SGHRS, CDR2 YFSETQ. CDR3 length equals 15 residues. After removal of 4 bases from V and 7 bases from J, the junction contained 7 bases not matched to a gene. CDR3: CASSNTQGANSPLHF. In DNA, the CDR3 is TGCGCCAGCAGCAACACCCAGGGGGCCAATTCACCCCTCCACTTT.

The V and J genes are TRBV6-1 and TRBJ1-5; D remains ambiguous. Looked up from germline, CDR1 is MNHNS and CDR2 is SASEGT. Trimming removed 2 bases from V and 0 bases from J, with 8 bases in between. The CDR3 covers 15 residues. The CDR3 region has the DNA TGTGCCAGCAGTGAACTCAGACTTAGCAATCAGCCCCAGCATTTT. This translates into CASSELRLSNQPQHF.

The V and J genes are TRBV2 and TRBJ2-2, with D perhaps matching TRBD1 (5 bases). Germline-derived CDR1 and CDR2 are SNHLY and FYNNEI. This CDR3 is built from 16 residues. Trimming took 4 bases from V and 2 from J, leaving 14 bases between them. In DNA, the CDR3 is TGTGCCAGCAGTGCCTGGTTAGGGGATAACACCGGGGAGCTGTTTTTT. Translating it yields CASSAWLGDNTGELFF.

The CDR3 region has the DNA TGTGCCAGCAGCTTTACCGGGACAAGTCAAGAGACCCAGTACTTC. This sequence encodes CASSFTGTSQETQYF. The gene calls are TRBV5-6 and TRBJ2-5, with a weak D call TRBD1 (6 bases). This CDR3 region has 15 residues. Trimming took 2 bases from V and 2 from J, leaving 13 bases between them. The germline V gene encodes CDR1 SGHDT and CDR2 YYEEEE.

The chain is built from TRBV19 and TRBJ2-1; TRBD1 agrees at 10 bases. CDR1 LNHDA and CDR2 SQIVND come from the germline V gene (reference sequence). The CDR3 is made up of 17 amino acids. J lost 5 bases, V lost 3 bases, and 10 bases had no gene match. The CDR3 protein is CASSILISGTGDNEQFF. CDR3 coding DNA: TGTGCCAGTAGTATCCTCATTTCCGGGACAGGGGACAATGAGCAGTTCTTC.

The CDR3 nucleotides are TGTGCCAGCAGTGGGACAGGCTATGGCTACACCTTC. This sequence encodes CASSGTGYGYTF. V gene TRBV28 combines with J gene TRBJ1-2; 8 positions agree with TRBD1. Germline V lookup: CDR1 MDHEN, CDR2 SYDVKM. V gave up 5 bases and J gave up 4 bases; unmatched junction bases: 0. The CDR3 runs to 12 residues.

This clone appeared a single time. A junction boundary mismatches the germline segment, possibly from a read error. The chain links TRBV19 to TRBJ1-6, with TRBD1 matching over 7 bases. CDR3 size: 15 residues. CDR1 and CDR2 from the germline V gene are LNHDA and SQIVND (reference sequence). CDR3 in DNA: TGTGCCAGTAGCATAGGGACAGATTATAATTCACCCCTCCACTTT. It yields the protein CASSIGTDYNSPLHF.

This chain joins TRBV19 and TRBJ2-1, with TRBD2 matching over 8 bases. The CDR3 is made up of 16 amino acids. The junction had 11 bases not matched to a gene; V was cut back by 6 bases and J by 4 bases. Germline V gene lookup returns CDR1 LNHDA and CDR2 SQIVND (reference sequence). The CDR3 DNA reads TGTGCCAGTAGGGTTGGGCCCCAGCGGGGGTACAATGAGCAGTTCTTC. Its translation: CASRVGPQRGYNEQFF.

This clone was observed a single time. DNA for the CDR3: TGTGCCATCAGTCTAGGGGGTAACTATGGCTACACCTTC. This sequence encodes CAISLGGNYGYTF. The V and J genes are TRBV10-3 and TRBJ1-2; a weak D match, TRBD1 (6 bases). CDR1 and CDR2 from the germline V gene are ENHRY and SYGVKD. Trimming took 5 bases from V and 1 from J, leaving 8 bases between them. The CDR3 is 13 residues long.

The CDR3 coding sequence is TGTGCCACTAACGGGGAGGCCAACGTCCTGACTTTC. It yields the protein CATNGEANVLTF. The chain carries TRBV19 and TRBJ2-6; D is possibly TRBD2 (5 bases). V lost 10 bases and J 6 bases, leaving 10 bases between the germline ends. Per the germline V gene, CDR1 is LNHDA and CDR2 is SQIVND (reference sequence). The length of the CDR3 is 12 residues.

The V call is TRBV4-1, the J call TRBJ2-3, with 8 bases identical to TRBD2. Per germline, CDR1 MGHRA and CDR2 YSYEKL. The CDR3 spans 16 residues. Trimming at V came to 0 bases and at J to 0 bases, leaving 2 bases not matched to a gene. The CDR3 DNA reads as TGCGCCAGCAGCCAAGAAGGCGGGGGGAGCACAGATACGCAGTATTTT. Protein sequence: CASSQEGGGSTDTQYF.

The chain couples TRBV18 to TRBJ1-2; 9 bases line up with TRBD1. This CDR3 has 15 residues. Germline CDR1 KGHSH, CDR2 LQKENI. The trim removed 0 bases at V and 6 bases at J, leaving 5 bases unmatched. The CDR3: CASSPPGRTGDGYTF. In DNA form, the CDR3 reads TGTGCCAGCTCACCACCTGGAAGGACAGGGGATGGCTACACCTTC.

The gene calls are TRBV9 and TRBJ1-1; TRBD1 agrees at 8 bases. The CDR3 covers 16 residues. Germline CDR1 and CDR2: SGDLS and YYNGEE. The V gene end was trimmed by 4 bases and the J gene end by 11 bases; junction bases not matched to a gene: 19. CDR3 sequence (DNA): TGTGCCAGCAGCCCTGGACAGGGTATTGGGTTGTTGAGGGCTTTCTTT. Translated: CASSPGQGIGLLRAFF.

This rearrangement joins TRBV6-6 to TRBJ2-1, with D possibly being TRBD2 (6 bases). Germline CDR1 is MNHNY and CDR2 is SVGAGI (reference sequence). The V end was cut by 5 bases, the J end by 7 bases, with 12 bases between. The length of the CDR3 is 13 residues. CDR3 in amino acids: CASSLLRGNEQFF. The CDR3 DNA is TGTGCCAGCAGTCTTCTTCGGGGGAATGAGCAGTTCTTC.

The J gene is TRBJ1-3, the V gene TRBV6-6; a possible D gene is TRBD1 (6 bases). Germline CDR1 reads MNHNY; CDR2 reads SVGAGI (reference sequence). This CDR3 comprises 14 residues. V shed 8 bases and J shed 2 bases, with 13 bases lying between them. In nucleotides, the CDR3 is TGTGCCAGCCGCCTACAGGGAGCTGGAAACACCATATATTTT. Translated: CASRLQGAGNTIYF.

The chain is built from TRBV27 and TRBJ1-3; D not resolved. Trimming cost V 5 bases and J 0 bases, with 8 bases left between them. Germline loops: CDR1 MNHEY, CDR2 SMNVEV (reference sequence). The CDR3 covers 14 residues. Here the CDR3 reads CASSTVSSGNTIYF. The CDR3 DNA reads as TGTGCCAGCAGTACAGTATCCTCTGGAAACACCATATATTTT.

This chain links TRBV7-2 with TRBJ1-4; D ambiguous. V was trimmed by 1 base and J by 8 bases, leaving 17 bases between them. This CDR3 has 16 residues. The germline gives CDR1 SGHTA, CDR2 FQGNSA. The CDR3 sequence: CASSLGLRGRKEKLFF. The CDR3 DNA reads TGTGCCAGCAGCTTAGGGTTACGAGGGCGGAAGGAAAAACTGTTTTTT. Combining the CDR3 with reference TRBV7-2 and TRBJ1-4 gives the whole variable domain GAGVSQSPSNKVTEKGKDVELRCDPISGHTALYWYRQSLGQGLEFLIYFQGNSAPDKSGLPSDRFSAERTGGSVSTLTIQRTQQEDSAVYLCASSLGLRGRKEKLFFGSGTQLSVL.

The rearrangement joins TRBV25-1 to TRBJ1-2; D is ambiguous. Trimming cost V 6 bases and J 1 base, with 3 bases left between them. The CDR3 runs to 11 residues. From germline, CDR1 is MGHDK and CDR2 SYGVNS. Here the CDR3 DNA reads TGTGCCAGCAGCTTTAACTATGGCTACACCTTC. It translates to CASSFNYGYTF.

The chain recombines TRBV4-2 with TRBJ1-4; the match to TRBD1 covers 8 bases. The germline CDR1 and CDR2 sequences are LGHNA and YNFKEQ. With V trimmed by 0 bases and J by 6 bases, 6 bases remained unmatched. The CDR3 has 16 residues. The DNA for the CDR3 is TGTGCCAGCAGCCAAGATCCGGGCAGGGGGCATGAAAAACTGTTTTTT. This sequence encodes CASSQDPGRGHEKLFF.

This chain connects TRBV6-1 to TRBJ1-2; 7 bases align to TRBD1. CDR1 and CDR2 from the germline V gene are MNHNS and SASEGT. The CDR3 has 14 amino acids. V shed 5 bases, J shed 6 bases, and the junction held 9 bases outside the gene matches. CDR3 in DNA: TGTGCCAGCAGTAGCCGGGACAGATTACATGGCTACACCTTC. This encodes CASSSRDRLHGYTF.